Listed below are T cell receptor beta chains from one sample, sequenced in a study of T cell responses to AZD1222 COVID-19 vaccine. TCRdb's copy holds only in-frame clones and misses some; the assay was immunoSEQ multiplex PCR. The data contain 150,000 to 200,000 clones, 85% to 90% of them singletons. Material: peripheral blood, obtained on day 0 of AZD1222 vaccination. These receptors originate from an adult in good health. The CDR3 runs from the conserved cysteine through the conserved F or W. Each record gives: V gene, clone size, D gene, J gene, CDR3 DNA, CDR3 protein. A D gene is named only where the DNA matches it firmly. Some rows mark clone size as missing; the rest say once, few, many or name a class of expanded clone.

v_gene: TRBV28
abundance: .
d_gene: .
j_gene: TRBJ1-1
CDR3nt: TGTGCCAGCAGTCCGCCGCCCGGTCCTGAAGCTTTCTTT
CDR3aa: CASSPPPGPEAFF

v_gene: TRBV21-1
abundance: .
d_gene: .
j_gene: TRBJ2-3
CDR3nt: TGTGCCAGCAGCAAGCGCAGACTAGCGGTGATTGAAGATACGCAGTATTTT
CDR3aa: CASSKRRLAVIEDTQYF

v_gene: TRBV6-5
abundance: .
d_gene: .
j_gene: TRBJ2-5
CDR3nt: TGTGCCAGCAGTTACTCGTGGCAGCAAGAGACCCAGTACTTC
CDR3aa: CASSYSWQQETQYF

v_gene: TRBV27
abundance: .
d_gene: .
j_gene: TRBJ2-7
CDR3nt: TGTGCCAGCAGTTTTAAGCACGAAGGAACTTACGGGCAGTACTTC
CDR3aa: CASSFKHEGTYGQYF

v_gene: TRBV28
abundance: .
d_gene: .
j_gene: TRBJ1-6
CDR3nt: TGTGCCAGCAGTTCCCCTCCAGGGAGTTCACCCCTCCACTTT
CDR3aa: CASSSPPGSSPLHF

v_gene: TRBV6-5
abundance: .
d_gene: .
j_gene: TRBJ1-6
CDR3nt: TGTGCCAGCAACGTGGGGCGCGGTTCACCCCTCCACTTT
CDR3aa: CASNVGRGSPLHF

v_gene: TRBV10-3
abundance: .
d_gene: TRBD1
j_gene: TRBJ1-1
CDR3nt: TGTGCCATCAGTGACCCAGACCGACGGGACAGGGCTGAAGCTTTCTTT
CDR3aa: CAISDPDRRDRAEAFF

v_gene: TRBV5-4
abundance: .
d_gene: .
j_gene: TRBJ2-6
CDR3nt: TGTGCCAGCAGCTTACAGGGGGCCAACGTCCTGACTTTC
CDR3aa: CASSLQGANVLTF

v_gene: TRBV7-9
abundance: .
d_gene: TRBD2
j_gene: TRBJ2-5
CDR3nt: TGTGCCAGCAGCTTAGCGCGGAGCGGGGGGCCCCAAGAGACCCAGTACTTC
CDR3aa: CASSLARSGGPQETQYF

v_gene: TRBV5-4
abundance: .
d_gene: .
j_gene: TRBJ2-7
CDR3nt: TGTGCCAGCAGCTTGGTAGGACCCAACTCCTACGAGCAGTACTTC
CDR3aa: CASSLVGPNSYEQYF

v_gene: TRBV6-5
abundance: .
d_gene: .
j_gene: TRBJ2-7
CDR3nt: TGTGCCAGCGACCTTGCCTACGAGCAGTACTTC
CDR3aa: CASDLAYEQYF

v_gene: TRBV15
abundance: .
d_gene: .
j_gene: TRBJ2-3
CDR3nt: TGTGCCACCAGCAGAGGCTTGACAGATACGCAGTATTTT
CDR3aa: CATSRGLTDTQYF

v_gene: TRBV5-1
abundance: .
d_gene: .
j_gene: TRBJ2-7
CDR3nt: TGCGCCAGCAGCTTGGCCGGTCAGACCTACGAGCAGTACTTC
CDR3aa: CASSLAGQTYEQYF

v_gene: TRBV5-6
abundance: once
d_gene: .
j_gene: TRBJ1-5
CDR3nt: TGTGCCAGCAGCTTAACCAGCTACGCTAATCAGCCCCAGCATTTT
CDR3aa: CASSLTSYANQPQHF

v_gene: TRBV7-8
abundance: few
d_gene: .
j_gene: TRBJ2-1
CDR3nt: TGTGCCAGCAGCTTAGGTCGGGATGAGCAGTTCTTC
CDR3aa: CASSLGRDEQFF

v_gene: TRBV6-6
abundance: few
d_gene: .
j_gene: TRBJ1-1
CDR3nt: TGTGCCAGCAGCCAAACAGGGAGGAGACACACTGAAGCTTTCTTT
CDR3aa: CASSQTGRRHTEAFF

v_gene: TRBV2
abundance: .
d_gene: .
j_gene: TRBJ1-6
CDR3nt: TGTGCCAGCAGTGAGGGGTGGGGAGGTTCACCCCTCCACTTT
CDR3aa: CASSEGWGGSPLHF

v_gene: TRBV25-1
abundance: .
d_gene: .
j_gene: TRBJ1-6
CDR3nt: TGTGCCAGCAGACCAGCACATAATTCACCCCTCCACTTT
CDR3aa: CASRPAHNSPLHF

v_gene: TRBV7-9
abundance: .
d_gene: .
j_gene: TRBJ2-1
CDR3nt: TGTGCCAGCAGCTCACGACCGGTTAATAGCGAGCAGTTCTTC
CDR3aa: CASSSRPVNSEQFF

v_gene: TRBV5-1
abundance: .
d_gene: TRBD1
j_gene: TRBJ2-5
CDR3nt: TGCGCCAGCACCGAGGGTCCGACAGGGTTGCAAGAGACCCAGTACTTC
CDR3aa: CASTEGPTGLQETQYF

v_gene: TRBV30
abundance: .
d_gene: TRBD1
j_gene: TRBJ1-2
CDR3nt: TGTGCCTGGAGTACTGGACAGGGGGCTGGTGGCTACACCTTC
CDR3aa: CAWSTGQGAGGYTF

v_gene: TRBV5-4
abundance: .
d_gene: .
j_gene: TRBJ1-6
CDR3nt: TGTGCCAGCAGCCTCGATTTGGCAGGGCGCTCACCCCTCCACTTT
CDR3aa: CASSLDLAGRSPLHF

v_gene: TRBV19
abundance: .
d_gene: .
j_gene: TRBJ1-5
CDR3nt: TGTGCCAGCCAACCGGGGGGGGCAAATCAGCCCCAGCATTTT
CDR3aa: CASQPGGANQPQHF

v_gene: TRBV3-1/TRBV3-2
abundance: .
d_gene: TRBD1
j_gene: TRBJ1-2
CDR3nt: TGTGCCAGCAGCCAATGGACAACGGGGGACAGAGCTAACTATGGCTACACCTTC
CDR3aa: CASSQWTTGDRANYGYTF

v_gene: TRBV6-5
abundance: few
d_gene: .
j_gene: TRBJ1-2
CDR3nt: TGTGCCAGCAGTTACGGGATCGGGGGCTACACCTTC
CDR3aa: CASSYGIGGYTF

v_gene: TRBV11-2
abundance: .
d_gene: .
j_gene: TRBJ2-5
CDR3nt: TGTGCCAGCAGCTTAGTAGTTCAAGAGACCCAGTACTTC
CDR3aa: CASSLVVQETQYF

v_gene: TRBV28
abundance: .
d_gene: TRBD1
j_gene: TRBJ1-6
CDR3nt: TGTGCCAGCAGCCTTCGACAGGGGACCTATTCACCCCTCCACTTT
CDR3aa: CASSLRQGTYSPLHF

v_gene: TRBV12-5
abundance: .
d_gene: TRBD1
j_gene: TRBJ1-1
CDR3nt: TGTGCTAGTGGTTCCGACAGGGACCGCACTGAAGCTTTCTTT
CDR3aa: CASGSDRDRTEAFF

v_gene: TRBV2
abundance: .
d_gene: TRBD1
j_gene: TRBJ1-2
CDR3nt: TGTGCCAGCAGGGAAGACAGGGCGGCGGCGGGCTACACCTTC
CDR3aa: CASREDRAAAGYTF

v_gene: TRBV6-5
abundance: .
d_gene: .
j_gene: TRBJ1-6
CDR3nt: TGTGCCACCCAGGGGAGCTATAATTCACCCCTCCACTTT
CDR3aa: CATQGSYNSPLHF

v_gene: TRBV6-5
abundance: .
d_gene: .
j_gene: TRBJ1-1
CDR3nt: TGTGCCAGCAGTCAGCGCACTGAAGCTTTCTTT
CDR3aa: CASSQRTEAFF

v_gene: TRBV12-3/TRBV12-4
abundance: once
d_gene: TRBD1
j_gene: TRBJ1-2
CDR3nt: TGTGCCAGCAGCACCGGGACAGGGGATGGCTACACCTTC
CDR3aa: CASSTGTGDGYTF

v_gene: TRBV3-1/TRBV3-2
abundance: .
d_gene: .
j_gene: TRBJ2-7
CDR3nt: TGTGCCAGCAGCCAATCGGGCTCCTACGAGCAGTACTTC
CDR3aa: CASSQSGSYEQYF

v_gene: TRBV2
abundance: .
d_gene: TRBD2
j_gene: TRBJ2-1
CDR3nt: TGTGCCAGCAGCTTGCTAGCGGCGAGCTCCTACAATGAGCAGTTCTTC
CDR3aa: CASSLLAASSYNEQFF

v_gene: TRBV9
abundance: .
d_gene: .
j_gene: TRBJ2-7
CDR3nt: TGTGCCAGCAGCGTAGAGGGAATAGCGGACGAGCAGTACTTC
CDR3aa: CASSVEGIADEQYF

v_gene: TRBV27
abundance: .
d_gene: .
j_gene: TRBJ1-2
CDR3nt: TGTGCCAGCAGTTCCCTGAGGGCCCATGTAGAGGGCTACACCTTC
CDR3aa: CASSSLRAHVEGYTF

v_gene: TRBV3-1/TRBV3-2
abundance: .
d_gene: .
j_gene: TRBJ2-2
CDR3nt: TGTGCCAGCAGCCAAGATTCCCGCACCGGGGAGCTGTTTTTT
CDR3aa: CASSQDSRTGELFF

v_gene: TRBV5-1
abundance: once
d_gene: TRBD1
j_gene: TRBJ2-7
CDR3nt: TGCGCCAGCAGCTTGGAGTTCCGGACAGGGGGAGACGAGCAGTACTTC
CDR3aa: CASSLEFRTGGDEQYF

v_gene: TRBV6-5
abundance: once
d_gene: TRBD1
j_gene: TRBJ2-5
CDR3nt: TGTGCCAGCCTTATCGGACAGGGGGCTGGGACCCAGTACTTC
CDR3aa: CASLIGQGAGTQYF

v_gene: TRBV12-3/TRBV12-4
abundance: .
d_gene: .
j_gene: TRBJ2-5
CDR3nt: TGTGCCAGCGGTCAGCAATTTGGAGAGACCCAGTACTTC
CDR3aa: CASGQQFGETQYF

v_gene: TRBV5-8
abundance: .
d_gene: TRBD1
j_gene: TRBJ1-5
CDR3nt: TGTGCCAGCAGCCCGGGACAGGGGGCCAGGCAGCCCCAGCATTTT
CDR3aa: CASSPGQGARQPQHF

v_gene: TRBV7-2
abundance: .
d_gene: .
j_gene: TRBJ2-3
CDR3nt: TGTGCCAGCAGCTTAGGGGGCGTTGGTACAGATACGCAGTATTTT
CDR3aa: CASSLGGVGTDTQYF

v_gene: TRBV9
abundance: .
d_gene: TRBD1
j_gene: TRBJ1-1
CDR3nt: TGTGCCAGCAGCATCTTGGACAGGGGGAACACTGAAGCTTTCTTT
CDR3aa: CASSILDRGNTEAFF

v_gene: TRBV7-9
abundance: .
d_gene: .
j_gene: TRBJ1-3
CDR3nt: TGTGCCAGCAGCTGGGAGTTGGGGGTCTCTGGAAACACCATATATTTT
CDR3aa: CASSWELGVSGNTIYF

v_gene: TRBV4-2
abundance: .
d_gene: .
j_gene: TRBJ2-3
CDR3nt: TGTGCCAGCAGCCAAGATAGAGGAGGCGATACGCAGTATTTT
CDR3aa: CASSQDRGGDTQYF

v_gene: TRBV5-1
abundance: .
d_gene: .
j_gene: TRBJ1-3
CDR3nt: TGCGCCAGCAGCTTGGCCGCCGGGACAGGAAACACCATATATTTT
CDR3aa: CASSLAAGTGNTIYF

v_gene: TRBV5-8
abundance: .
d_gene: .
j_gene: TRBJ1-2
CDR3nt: TGTGCCAGCAGTCTAATTCCCCCAGGCTCCTATGGCTACACCTTC
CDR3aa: CASSLIPPGSYGYTF

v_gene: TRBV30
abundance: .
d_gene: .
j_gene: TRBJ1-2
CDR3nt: TGTGCCTGGAGTGGTGTGGGGAAGGGTGGCTACACCTTC
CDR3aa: CAWSGVGKGGYTF

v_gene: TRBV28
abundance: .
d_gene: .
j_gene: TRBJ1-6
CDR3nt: TGTGCCAGCAGTTTACGGACTTCACCCCTCCACTTT
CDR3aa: CASSLRTSPLHF

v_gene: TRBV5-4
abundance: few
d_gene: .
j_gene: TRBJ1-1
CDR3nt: TGTGCCAGCAGCTGGCCCGGGAACACTGAAGCTTTCTTT
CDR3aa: CASSWPGNTEAFF

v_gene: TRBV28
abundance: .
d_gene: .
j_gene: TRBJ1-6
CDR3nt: TGTGCCAGCAAGCCCCGAGGGGCGACCCCAATTTCACCCCTCCACTTT
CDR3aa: CASKPRGATPISPLHF

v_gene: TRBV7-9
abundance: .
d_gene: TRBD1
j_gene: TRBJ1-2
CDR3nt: TGTGCCAGCAGCCCGACGGACAGGGAGGGCTACACCTTC
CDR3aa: CASSPTDREGYTF

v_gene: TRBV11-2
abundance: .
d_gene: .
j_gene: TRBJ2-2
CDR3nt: TGTGCCAGCAGCTTAGGATTGCGGGTCAACACCGGGGAGCTGTTTTTT
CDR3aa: CASSLGLRVNTGELFF

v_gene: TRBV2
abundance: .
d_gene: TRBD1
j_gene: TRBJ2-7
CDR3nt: TGTGCCAGCAGGCCGGGACAGGGGGCCTACGAGCAGTACTTC
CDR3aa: CASRPGQGAYEQYF